The present T cell receptor (beta chain) was sequenced within a study of OX40 agonist ivuxolimab in advanced cancers. For this clone: Its antigen is unknown.

Study-wide results and caveats: The expanded peripheral T cells' antigen specificity was not determined.

The protocol was immunoSEQ multiplex PCR, while the TCRdb copy is restricted to in-frame clones and leaves out a portion. The table lists 35,000 to 45,000 clones, around four fifths of them singletons. Germline CDR1 MNHNS, CDR2 SASEGT. Trimming pared 3 bases from V and 0 bases from J, leaving 15 bases between. This CDR3 region has 17 residues. The chain links TRBV6-1 to TRBJ1-3; possibly TRBD1 for D (5 bases). The TCR sequence derives from an adult with an advanced solid tumor such as melanoma, head and neck, liver or kidney cancer. The sequencing used CD4+ or CD8+ T cells sorted from blood, collected in a trial of the OX40 agonist ivuxolimab. The CDR3 DNA reads TGTGCCAGCAGTGACGGGTGGGGCAGGAACTCTGGAAACACCATATATTTT. Encoded protein: CASSDGWGRNSGNTIYF.